One and the same sample provided the 8 T cell receptor beta chains below, sequenced in a study of graft-versus-host responses after intestinal transplantation. TCRdb keeps only in-frame clones here, not all; method: immunoSEQ multiplex PCR. Of 90,000 to 150,000 clones listed, approximately 96% are singletons. These receptors have no known antigen. The sequenced sample was unstimulated CD8+ T cells sorted from spleen or lymph node cells, obtained before intestinal transplant. The receptors were sampled from a human donor who received an intestinal transplant.

This sequence joins TRBV25-1 and TRBJ2-3, with TRBD2 matching 11 bases. The germline V gene encodes CDR1 MGHDK and CDR2 SYGVNS. The length of the CDR3 is 15 residues. V trimming: 4 bases; J trimming: 6 bases; junction bases outside the gene matches: 6. The CDR3 DNA reads as TGTGCCAGCAGTGTACTAGCGGGAGTAGGGGATACGCAGTATTTT. Protein sequence: CASSVLAGVGDTQYF.

CDR3 sequence: CASSARTSGSDEQFF. CDR3 DNA sequence: TGTGCCAGCAGCGCACGGACTAGCGGGAGCGATGAGCAGTTCTTC. V and J are TRBV9 and TRBJ2-1; 13 nucleotides line up with TRBD2. The germline gives CDR1 SGDLS, CDR2 YYNGEE. V shed 3 bases and J 8 bases; nucleotides not matched to a gene: 5. The CDR3 spans 15 residues.

The chain uses TRBV6-5 and TRBJ2-2, with D possibly matching TRBD1 (5 bases). CDR3 length equals 16 residues. Germline V gene lookup returns CDR1 MNHEY and CDR2 SVGAGI. V was shortened by 0 bases and J by 5 bases, with 13 bases between the two germline ends. The CDR3 sequence is CASSYSTPQETGELFF. CDR3 sequence (DNA): TGTGCCAGCAGTTACTCCACCCCACAGGAAACCGGGGAGCTGTTTTTT.

This sequence joins TRBV4-1 and TRBJ1-4; possible D gene TRBD1, 5 bases. V lost 4 bases to trimming and J lost 2 bases, with 8 bases between them. CDR3 length: 14 amino acids. The germline V gene encodes CDR1 MGHRA and CDR2 YSYEKL. CDR3 in DNA: TGCGCCAGCAGCCCCCGGGACACTAATGAAAAACTGTTTTTT. Translated: CASSPRDTNEKLFF.

The chain couples TRBV11-2 to TRBJ2-7; no definite D call. Trimming shortened V by 0 bases and J by 3 bases, and 9 bases separated the two germline ends. This CDR3 is 14 amino acids long. Germline CDR1 SGHAT, CDR2 FQNNGV. The chain's CDR3 is CASSLEGLNYEQYF. The CDR3 coding sequence is TGTGCCAGCAGCTTAGAAGGGCTCAACTACGAGCAGTACTTC.

The chain combines TRBV28 with TRBJ2-1, with TRBD1 matching over 9 bases. V dropped 5 bases and J dropped 3; count of bases not matched to a gene: 11. This CDR3 has 17 amino acids. The germline V gene has CDR1 MDHEN and CDR2 SYDVKM. CDR3 bases: TGTGCCAGCAGTGAGCCGGGACAGGGATCACTCTACAATGAGCAGTTCTTC. The encoded protein is CASSEPGQGSLYNEQFF.

This clone has just one count. The V and J genes are TRBV19 and TRBJ2-2, with D hard to call. CDR1 is LNHDA, CDR2 SQIVND, per germline (reference sequence). CDR3 length: 18 residues. The germline V and J ends were trimmed by 3 bases and 3 bases, with 20 bases remaining between them. The CDR3 loop reads CASSMSGPRTVDTGELFF. As DNA, the CDR3 is TGTGCCAGTAGTATGAGTGGGCCGAGAACGGTGGACACCGGGGAGCTGTTTTTT.

J is TRBJ2-3 and V is TRBV4-3; D is ambiguous. This CDR3 is 13 amino acids long. Trimming took off 0 bases at V and 5 bases at J, with 6 bases between the two ends. Germline assignment: CDR1 LGHNA and CDR2 YSLEER. The DNA of the CDR3 is TGCGCCAGCAGCCAAGATTCGATAGATACGCAGTATTTT. Translated: CASSQDSIDTQYF.